The 29 T cell receptor beta chains listed next were all sequenced from one sample in a study of Tregs in tolerant kidney transplant recipients. Here immunoSEQ multiplex PCR was the method, and the copy in TCRdb shows in-frame clones only, minus some. This table lists about 31,000 clones. The nonmyeloablative bone marrow transplants came from related graft donors, with transient mixed chimerism. Sequenced here: CD4+ T cells from blood (PBMCs), sampled 24 months after the transplant. The receptors shown here come from a human patient who received a combined kidney and bone marrow transplant. The T cells may come from the graft donor.

The CDR3 is CSAHARLAGVNEQFF. The covered CDR3 bases are TGCAGTGCTCATGCCAGACTAGCGGGAGTGAATGAG. This rearrangement joins TRBV20-1 to TRBJ2-1; 12 nucleotides agree with TRBD2. The CDR3 end is not reached by the read, which stops 3 residues before it; the germline J gene fills it in. The CDR3 length is 15 residues. Germline V gene data show CDR1 as DFQATT and CDR2 as SNEGSKA (reference sequence). With V trimmed by 5 bases and J by 7 bases, 9 bases remained unmatched.

Concerning this clone itself: The CDR3 is cut off 3 residues early in the read; its end comes from the germline J gene. The chain joins TRBV10-3 to TRBJ2-3; 10 positions agree with TRBD2. From germline, CDR1 is ENHRY and CDR2 SYGVKD. Losses at the gene ends were 2 bases for V and 1 base for J; bases not matched to a gene: 6. The CDR3 contains 17 residues. The CDR3 bases that were read are TGTGCCATCAGTGAGACCCGGACTAGCGGAGGCACAGATACG. This codes for CAISETRTSGGTDT. The full CDR3 protein is CAISETRTSGGTDTQYF.

For this clone: With the read ending 3 residues before the CDR3 end, the germline J gene is used to fill in that end. The chain recombines TRBV18 with TRBJ1-4; 7 bases align to TRBD1. The CDR3 extends over 14 amino acids. Germline V CDR1 and CDR2: KGHSH, LQKENI. J lost 5 bases, V lost 6 bases, and 6 bases had no gene match. CDR3 residues: CASSKDRPNEKLFF. The part of the CDR3 DNA that was read is TGTGCCAGCTCCAAGGACAGGCCCAATGAAAAA.

In regard to this clone: The read comes to an end 3 residues before the CDR3 does, leaving the germline J gene to fill in the end. This chain joins TRBV10-3 and TRBJ2-5; the D is unclear. V shed 6 bases and J shed 3 bases, with 11 bases lying between them. The CDR3 runs to 13 residues. Germline V CDR1 and CDR2: ENHRY, SYGVKD. CDR3: CAISRLEKETQYF. Partial CDR3 DNA: TGTGCCATCAGCCGACTTGAAAAAGAGACC.

Comments on this clone: The observed sequence ends 3 residues before the CDR3 terminus, with the missing tail filled in from the germline J gene. This chain connects TRBV20-1 to TRBJ2-1, with 12 bases aligning to TRBD2. The CDR3 is 20 residues long. Germline V gene data show CDR1 as DFQATT and CDR2 as SNEGSKA (reference sequence). V lost 0 bases, J lost 4 bases, and 16 bases stayed unmatched. The CDR3 sequence: CSARDPLAGGLRSFYNEQFF. The DNA read from the CDR3 is TGCAGTGCTAGAGACCCACTAGCGGGAGGCCTTAGATCCTTTTACAATGAG.

Turning to this clone: At one end, the junction sequence differs from germline, possibly due to a read error. The CDR3 end is not reached by the read, which stops 3 residues before it; the germline J gene fills it in. J is TRBJ1-5 and V is TRBV4-1, with D unclear. The germline V gene has CDR1 MGHRA and CDR2 YSYEKL. There are 14 residues in the CDR3. The CDR3 loop is CTSSQDHSNQPQHF. Partial CDR3 DNA: TGCACCAGCAGCCAAGATCATAGCAATCAGCCC.

CDR3 loop: CASSKGVYEQYF. The DNA read from the CDR3 is TGTGCCAGCAGCAAAGGGGTCTACGAG. The rearrangement joins TRBV11-2 to TRBJ2-7; tentative D call: TRBD1 (5 bases). The read ends 3 residues before the CDR3 terminus; that terminus is restored from the germline J gene. Per germline, CDR1 SGHAT and CDR2 FQNNGV. CDR3 size: 12 residues. V gave up 5 bases and J gave up 3 bases, with 8 bases separating them.

As to this clone: Read coverage stops 3 residues before the CDR3 terminus; the germline J gene supplies the remainder. The rearrangement links TRBV29-1 to TRBJ2-7; 10 nucleotides agree with TRBD1. The V gene end was trimmed by 6 bases and the J gene end by 4 bases; junction bases not matched to a gene: 12. The CDR3 is 15 amino acids. Looked up from germline, CDR1 is SQVTM and CDR2 is ANQGSEA. The sequenced CDR3 bases are TGCAGCGTAACCGGGACAGGGGCCTTTGGGTACGAG. Protein product: CSVTGTGAFGYE. The complete CDR3 protein is CSVTGTGAFGYEQYF.

Turning to this clone: The sequence runs out 3 residues before the end of the CDR3; the remainder is reconstructed from the germline J gene. The chain combines TRBV2 with TRBJ1-5; no firm D call. The length of the CDR3 is 14 residues. With 10 bases removed from V and 0 bases from J, the gap between germline ends came to 13 bases. Germline CDR1 is SNHLY and CDR2 is FYNNEI. CDR3 residues: CATRAGYSNQPQHF. Partial CDR3 DNA: TGTGCCACCCGGGCGGGCTATAGCAATCAGCCC.

About this clone: The read halts 3 residues ahead of the CDR3 end, with the missing end drawn from the germline J gene. The rearrangement joins TRBV5-1 to TRBJ1-1; D gene uncertain. The CDR3 covers 13 residues. Germline V gene data show CDR1 as SGHRS and CDR2 as YFSETQ. V shed 5 bases and J shed 1 base, with 9 bases lying between them. The part of the CDR3 DNA that was read is TGCGCCAGCAGTTCCGACAAGAACACTGAA. Translating gives CASSSDKNTE. From start to end, the CDR3 is CASSSDKNTEAFF.

Comment on this clone: The CDR3 extends 3 residues past the end of the read, so its final part is completed from the germline J gene. The V call is TRBV20-1, the J call TRBJ2-1; TRBD1 aligns across 8 bases. V gave up 5 bases and J gave up 7 bases; unmatched junction bases: 13. Germline V CDR1 and CDR2: DFQATT, SNEGSKA (reference sequence). This CDR3 has 15 amino acids. Here the CDR3 reads CSAGSGTGASNEQFF. The CDR3 DNA, read in part, is TGCAGTGCTGGATCCGGGACAGGAGCATCAAATGAG.

Worth noting for this clone: The CDR3 goes on 3 residues after the read ends, and that part is filled in from the germline J gene. The chain has TRBV6-2 or TRBV6-3 and TRBJ2-4, with D hard to call. Germline V CDR1 and CDR2: MNHEY, SVGEGT. V was cut by 4 bases and J by 0 bases, with 7 bases left in between. This CDR3 is built from 14 residues. The CDR3 reads CASSLTGAKNIQYF. Partial CDR3 DNA: TGTGCCAGCAGTTTAACGGGAGCCAAAAACATT.

Worth noting for this clone: The read falls 3 residues short of the CDR3 end, and the missing part is taken from the germline J gene. The chain is built from TRBV4-2 and TRBJ1-2; D may be TRBD1 (6 bases). Trimming left V 0 bases short and J 4 bases short, with 21 bases between. The CDR3 totals 18 residues. Germline CDR1 reads LGHNA; CDR2 reads YNFKEQ. Partial CDR3 DNA: TGTGCCAGCAGCCAAGAGCTCTTCGGGGGGGCAAACGCCTATGGC. Translated, it gives CASSQELFGGANAYG. The full CDR3 sequence reads CASSQELFGGANAYGYTF.

Concerning this clone itself: The read falls 3 residues short of the CDR3 end, and the missing part is taken from the germline J gene. V is TRBV2 and J is TRBJ1-1; D possibly corresponds to TRBD1 (5 bases). V gave up 8 bases and J gave up 7 bases, with 17 bases separating them. The CDR3 covers 13 residues. Germline values: CDR1 SNHLY, CDR2 FYNNEI. CDR3 loop: CASGATQPNEAFF. The sequenced CDR3 bases are TGTGCCAGCGGGGCCACCCAGCCCAATGAA.

Comment on this clone: The CDR3 is cut off 3 residues early in the read; its end comes from the germline J gene. The rearrangement joins TRBV2 to TRBJ2-7; D possibly matches TRBD1 or TRBD2 (5 bases each). This CDR3 is 11 amino acids long. Trimming pared 4 bases from V and 6 bases from J, leaving 7 bases between. Germline assignment: CDR1 SNHLY and CDR2 FYNNEI. The CDR3: CASSVRGEQYF. The sequenced CDR3 bases are TGTGCCAGCAGTGTGAGGGGCGAG.

A word on this clone: Read coverage stops 3 residues before the CDR3 terminus; the germline J gene supplies the remainder. The V gene is TRBV20-1, the J gene TRBJ2-7; D unresolved. The CDR3 has 10 residues. Trimming took off 6 bases at V and 5 bases at J, with 8 bases between the two ends. Germline loops: CDR1 DFQATT, CDR2 SNEGSKA (reference sequence). The covered CDR3 bases are TGCAGTGCAGCCCTAAACGAG. Translation: CSAALNE. The entire CDR3 is CSAALNEQYF.

For this clone: The CDR3 is cut off 3 residues early in the read; its end comes from the germline J gene. The chain is built from TRBV7-2 and TRBJ1-1, with 7 bases that match TRBD1. Germline assignment: CDR1 SGHTA and CDR2 FQGNSA. The CDR3 extends over 15 amino acids. Losses at the gene ends were 0 bases for V and 7 bases for J; bases not matched to a gene: 8. CDR3 bases read: TGTGCCAGCAGCTTAGCTGGAGACAGGGTTCATGAA. Protein product: CASSLAGDRVHE. The full CDR3 protein reads CASSLAGDRVHEAFF. The full variable domain, its missing parts supplied by reference TRBV7-2 and TRBJ1-1, is GAGVSQSPSNKVTEKGKDVELRCDPISGHTALYWYRQSLGQGLEFLIYFQGNSAPDKSGLPSDRFSAERTGGSVSTLTIQRTQQEDSAVYLCASSLAGDRVHEAFFGQGTRLTVV.

As regards this clone: With the read ending 3 residues before the CDR3 end, the germline J gene is used to fill in that end. The genes are TRBV7-6 and TRBJ2-5; the D gene is possibly TRBD2 (6 bases). Trimming removed 5 bases at V and 7 bases at J, with 14 bases between. This CDR3 has 13 amino acids. The germline CDR1 and CDR2 sequences are SGHVS and FNYEAQ. The sequenced CDR3 bases are TGTGCCAGCAGCCAGGAGGGCGCCGGGACC. Translated, it gives CASSQEGAGT. The whole CDR3 sequence reads CASSQEGAGTQYF.

On this clone: The read finishes 3 residues shy of the CDR3 end, and the germline J gene is used to complete it. The chain is built from TRBV20-1 and TRBJ2-7, with 8 nucleotides matching TRBD1. This CDR3 is 14 amino acids long. Losses at the gene ends were 4 bases for V and 0 bases for J; bases not matched to a gene: 5. Germline CDR1 reads DFQATT; CDR2 reads SNEGSKA (reference sequence). The DNA read from the CDR3 is TGCAGTGCTATGGGACAGGTCTTCTCCTACGAG. Translating it yields CSAMGQVFSYE. The whole CDR3 sequence is CSAMGQVFSYEQYF.

Turning to this clone: The read is 3 residues too short to cover the CDR3 end, so that end is filled in from the germline J gene. The rearrangement links TRBV5-4 to TRBJ2-7, with a weak D call TRBD2 (5 bases). V dropped 2 bases and J dropped 5 bases, with 17 bases sitting between them. Germline V gives CDR1 SGHNT, CDR2 YYREEE (reference sequence). The CDR3 loop spans 15 amino acids. The CDR3 loop is CASSFSGLLMDEQYF. CDR3 DNA, as far as it was read: TGTGCCAGCAGCTTTTCAGGACTGCTTATGGACGAG.

With respect to this clone: From the germline J gene comes the end of the CDR3, since the read stops 3 residues before it. The chain recombines TRBV28 with TRBJ1-5, with 9 positions matching TRBD1. CDR3 length: 15 amino acids. Germline trimming cut 4 bases from V and 4 bases from J; bases unmatched to any gene: 5. The germline gives CDR1 MDHEN, CDR2 SYDVKM. CDR3: CASSYIDRGNQPQHF. Incomplete CDR3 DNA: TGTGCCAGCAGTTATATTGACAGGGGGAATCAGCCC. The variable domain in full, completed from reference TRBV28 and TRBJ1-5, reads DVKVTQSSRYLVKRTGEKVFLECVQDMDHENMFWYRQDPGLGLRLIYFSYDVKMKEKGDIPEGYSVSREKKERFSLILESASTNQTSMYLCASSYIDRGNQPQHFGDGTRLSIL.

Details on this clone: The CDR3 is cut off 3 residues early in the read; its end comes from the germline J gene. The chain links TRBV18 to TRBJ2-7, with 7 bases fitting TRBD1. The CDR3 totals 15 residues. V lost 3 bases to trimming and J lost 0 bases; unmatched junction nucleotides: 5. Germline CDR1 KGHSH, CDR2 LQKENI. The CDR3 protein is CASSPGQVISYEQYF. The part of the CDR3 DNA that was read is TGTGCCAGCTCACCCGGACAGGTTATCTCCTACGAG.

In the case of this clone: A read error may produce the germline difference seen at one junction end. Read coverage stops 3 residues before the CDR3 terminus; the germline J gene supplies the remainder. The V call is TRBV7-2, the J call TRBJ2-3; TRBD2 aligns across 11 bases. The CDR3 runs 16 residues. Per germline, CDR1 SGHTA and CDR2 FQGNSA. This CDR3 is CASRLAGGANTDTQYF. Incomplete CDR3 DNA: TGTGCCAGCAGGTTAGCGGGAGGGGCAAACACAGATACG.

Remarks on this clone: The CDR3 is cut off 3 residues early in the read; its end comes from the germline J gene. V gene TRBV5-1 combines with J gene TRBJ2-1; 13 positions match TRBD2. V lost 7 bases to trimming and J lost 9 bases; unmatched junction nucleotides: 7. Per the germline V gene, CDR1 is SGHRS and CDR2 is YFSETQ. CDR3 size: 14 residues. CDR3 sequence reads: CASQLAGGPVEQFF. Partial CDR3 DNA: TGCGCCAGCCAACTAGCGGGAGGGCCTGTTGAG.

With regard to this clone: The CDR3 end lies 3 residues beyond the end of the read and is filled in from the germline J gene. V is TRBV20-1 and J is TRBJ2-5; 14 bases align to TRBD2. The length of the CDR3 is 15 residues. Germline V lookup: CDR1 DFQATT, CDR2 SNEGSKA (reference sequence). The V gene end was trimmed by 5 bases and the J gene end by 1 base; junction bases not matched to a gene: 3. This chain's CDR3 is CSAGLAGGSQETQYF. The DNA read from the CDR3 is TGCAGTGCTGGACTAGCGGGAGGCTCCCAAGAGACC.

To note about this clone: The CDR3 end falls 3 residues outside the read, so it is completed with the germline J gene. The rearrangement joins TRBV5-1 to TRBJ1-5, with 7 bases lining up with TRBD1. After removal of 1 base from V and 0 bases from J, the junction contained 1 base not matched to a gene. The CDR3 is 15 amino acids. Germline values: CDR1 SGHRS, CDR2 YFSETQ. CDR3 DNA (partial): TGCGCCAGCAGCTTGCAGGGGGATAGCAATCAGCCC. Translation gives CASSLQGDSNQP. The whole CDR3 sequence reads CASSLQGDSNQPQHF.

About this clone itself: The CDR3 goes on 3 residues after the read ends, and that part is filled in from the germline J gene. The chain has TRBV29-1 and TRBJ2-7, with a tentative D call TRBD1 (6 bases). The germline CDR1 and CDR2 sequences are SQVTM and ANQGSEA. This CDR3 comprises 12 residues. The V end was cut by 7 bases, the J end by 5 bases, with 15 bases between. The sequenced CDR3 bases are TGCAGCGCCGAGTCAGGGGCTGACGAG. Translated, it gives CSAESGADE. The entire CDR3 is CSAESGADEQYF.

Concerning this clone: The sequence runs out 3 residues before the end of the CDR3; the remainder is reconstructed from the germline J gene. The genes are TRBV20-1 and TRBJ2-1; 10 bases are shared with TRBD2. This CDR3 is built from 12 residues. V shed 8 bases and J 3 bases; nucleotides not matched to a gene: 1. Germline V gene lookup returns CDR1 DFQATT and CDR2 SNEGSKA (reference sequence). CDR3 protein: CSLAGDYNEQFF. The sequenced part of the CDR3 DNA is TGCAGTCTAGCGGGAGACTACAATGAG.

Incomplete CDR3 DNA: TGTGCCAGCAGCTTAGGTGGGGGCAGGACCTACGAG. Amino acids: CASSLGGGRTYE. The entire CDR3 protein reads CASSLGGGRTYEQYF. The chain employs TRBV7-9 and TRBJ2-7, with D perhaps TRBD1 (6 bases). Sequencing ends 3 residues short of the CDR3 end; the germline J gene provides the rest. CDR1 is SEHNR and CDR2 is FQNEAQ in the germline V gene (reference sequence). Trimming left V 1 base short and J 2 bases short, with 12 bases between. The CDR3 totals 15 residues. Variable domain in full (rest from reference TRBV7-9 and TRBJ2-7): DTGVSQNPRHKITKRGQNVTFRCDPISEHNRLYWYRQTLGQGPEFLTYFQNEAQLEKSRLLSDRFSAERPKGSFSTLEIQRTEQGDSAMYLCASSLGGGRTYEQYFGPGTRLTVT.